This T cell receptor (beta chain) was retrieved from a study of blood T cells in healthy people across ages. Primers used in a second PCR of roughly 6 to 11 cycles were a sample-barcoded 5' primer and a J-beta primer mix. Paired-end reads containing CDR3 totaled no fewer than 2.5 million for each sample. TCRdb itself ran the 5' RACE reads through MiXCR, one entry per CDR3 protein. This table holds 750,000 to 950,000 distinct CDR3 sequences, 53% found once. The V gene end was trimmed by 3 bases and the J gene end by 3 bases; junction bases not matched to a gene: 8. Germline V gives CDR1 SGHRS, CDR2 YFSETQ. The CDR3 covers 15 residues. This clonotype has only a few counts.

This clonotype was obtained from a man at least 80 years old in good health. This chain connects TRBV5-1 to TRBJ2-5; TRBD1 matches 7 bases. The sequenced material came from blood. The DNA for the CDR3 is TGCGCCAGCAGCTCGTGGGGACAGACCGAAGAGACCCAGTACTTC. Its translation: CASSSWGQTEETQYF.